What follows are 26 T cell receptor beta chains derived from one specimen sequenced in a study of human CD8 memory T cell subsets. Libraries targeted TCR beta using 5' RACE with UMIs. TCRdb reanalyzed the 5' RACE reads, giving one entry per CDR3 protein sequence and no DNA. In total, the table holds 19,000 or so distinct CDR3 sequences. Input material: CD8+ stem-like memory T cells (TSCM and TCM) sorted from PBMCs. Subset indicated: stem-like memory CD8 T cells (TSTEM), CCR7+ PD-1- TIGIT-. The receptors derive from a human donor in good health.

The chain recombines TRBV18 with TRBJ2-7. CDR3 size: 13 residues. Germline V CDR1 and CDR2: KGHSH, LQKENI. The CDR3 is CASSPQTSYEQYF.

The genes are TRBV11-2 and TRBJ2-7; TCRdb indicates TRBD1, and absent DNA this call remains unverified. CDR1 is SGHAT, CDR2 FQNNGV, per germline. CDR3 length: 15 amino acids. The CDR3 reads CASSFFPTGDYEQYF.

This chain uses TRBV7-4 with TRBJ2-3. The germline CDR1 and CDR2 sequences are SGHVT and SQSDAQ. This CDR3 contains 15 residues. The CDR3 sequence is CASSRIGGSTDTQYF.

The V and J genes are TRBV28 and TRBJ2-1. CDR3 length equals 11 residues. Germline CDR1 and CDR2: MDHEN and SYDVKM. CDR3 amino acids: CASNEGNEQFF.

The rearrangement joins TRBV4-3 to TRBJ2-7. CDR1 and CDR2 (germline): LGHNA, YSLEER. The CDR3 spans 14 residues. The CDR3: CASSQDPAAYEQYF.

This clonotype registers medium-sized by frequency. The chain links TRBV29-1 to TRBJ1-1; there is no DNA to check the TCRdb D call of TRBD1. Germline assignment: CDR1 SQVTM and CDR2 ANQGSEA. CDR3 length: 15 amino acids. The CDR3 reads CSVEPYDRANTEAFF.

The chain has TRBV15 and TRBJ2-1; there is no DNA to check the TCRdb D call of TRBD1. CDR3 length: 16 amino acids. Germline CDR1 is LNHNV and CDR2 is YYDKDF (reference sequence). CDR3 protein: CATSRSTGAPNNEQFF.

The genes are TRBV29-1 and TRBJ2-7; TCRdb picks TRBD1, but there is no DNA to check that call. Germline V CDR1 and CDR2: SQVTM, ANQGSEA. This CDR3 has 13 amino acids. The CDR3 protein is CSVEGGGGAGQYF.

According to its frequency, this clonotype is medium-sized (0.01 to 0.1%). The chain couples TRBV7-6 to TRBJ2-7; no DNA is available, so the TRBD1 call from TCRdb remains unchecked. This CDR3 contains 15 residues. Germline assignment: CDR1 SGHVS and CDR2 FNYEAQ. CDR3 residues: CASSLGAGQTYEQYF.

The chain is built from TRBV7-9 and TRBJ1-2; there is no DNA to check the TCRdb D call of TRBD1. Germline V gene data show CDR1 as SEHNR and CDR2 as FQNEAQ (reference sequence). The CDR3 consists of 17 residues. CDR3 loop: CASSLGPGQGLEYGYTF.

This chain joins TRBV5-6 and TRBJ2-5; TCRdb indicates TRBD1, and absent DNA this call remains unverified. Looked up from germline, CDR1 is SGHDT and CDR2 is YYEEEE. The CDR3 sequence is 15 residues long. This CDR3 reads CASSLGPRGGETQYF.

The rearrangement links TRBV27 to TRBJ1-5. Germline V gene lookup returns CDR1 MNHEY and CDR2 SMNVEV (reference sequence). This CDR3 region has 15 residues. The CDR3 region is CASRVHVYSNQPQHF.

The chain is built from TRBV27 and TRBJ1-5; the TCRdb call, TRBD1, lacks DNA for checking. The V gene's germline CDR1 is MNHEY and CDR2 SMNVEV (reference sequence). This CDR3 is 16 amino acids long. CDR3 sequence reads: CASSLSWTGGNQPQHF.

This chain uses TRBV7-2 with TRBJ2-1; the D call from TCRdb, TRBD2, cannot be confirmed without DNA. The CDR3 covers 16 residues. The germline gives CDR1 SGHTA, CDR2 FQGNSA. CDR3 residues: CASSLSSGGSYNEQFF.

The V and J genes are TRBV13 and TRBJ2-7; TCRdb gives TRBD1 as the D gene, but with no DNA this cannot be confirmed. This CDR3 is 15 amino acids long. Germline-derived CDR1 and CDR2 are PRHDT and FYEKMQ (reference sequence). This CDR3 is CASSLVADRTYEQYF.

The V call is TRBV7-6, the J call TRBJ2-1; with no DNA, the TCRdb D assignment of TRBD1 cannot be verified. Germline V gene sequence: CDR1 SGHVS, CDR2 FNYEAQ. The CDR3 is 14 residues long. The CDR3 sequence is CASSLGGPTNEQFF.

V gene TRBV6-1 combines with J gene TRBJ1-1; the D gene TCRdb calls, TRBD1, cannot be checked with no DNA. CDR1 is MNHNS, CDR2 SASEGT, per germline. This CDR3 region has 16 residues. The CDR3 is CASSDRTGGTNTEAFF.

The chain links TRBV3-1 to TRBJ2-1; with no DNA, the TCRdb D assignment of TRBD2 cannot be verified. The CDR3 sequence is 16 residues long. In germline, CDR1 is LGHDT, CDR2 YNNKEL (reference sequence). The CDR3 sequence is CASSQGLAGSYNEQFF.

V usage is TRBV5-5 and J usage is TRBJ1-2; the D call of TRBD1 rests on TCRdb alone, since no DNA is present to check it. This CDR3 is built from 17 residues. Germline lookup yields CDR1 SGHKS and CDR2 YYEKEE (reference sequence). The CDR3 is CASSPLMGPGDRTGYTF.

The genes are TRBV12-3 or TRBV12-4 and TRBJ2-3; the TCRdb D gene call, TRBD2, has no DNA to confirm it. The CDR3 contains 14 residues. The CDR3 region is CASSPGGGRDTQYF.

V usage is TRBV12-3 or TRBV12-4 and J usage is TRBJ1-2; TCRdb's assignment of TRBD1 cannot be checked, as there is no DNA. CDR3 length: 16 residues. This CDR3 is CASREQGEPTNYGYTF.

Frequency places this clonotype as medium-sized. V gene TRBV6-5 combines with J gene TRBJ1-4; checking the TCRdb D call of TRBD1 is not possible without DNA. The CDR3 covers 15 residues. In germline, CDR1 is MNHEY, CDR2 SVGAGI. The CDR3 spells CASSRTGGAFEKLFF.

The V and J genes are TRBV6-5 and TRBJ2-5; TCRdb gives TRBD2 as the D gene, but with no DNA this cannot be confirmed. The CDR3 runs 17 residues. Per the germline V gene, CDR1 is MNHEY and CDR2 is SVGAGI. This CDR3 is CASSYGGLAGVSETQYF.

The chain couples TRBV7-6 to TRBJ2-1; TCRdb names TRBD1, which stays unverified in the absence of DNA. CDR1 SGHVS and CDR2 FNYEAQ come from the germline V gene. The CDR3 is made up of 14 amino acids. Here the CDR3 reads CASSPADRRNEQFF.

The chain uses TRBV28 and TRBJ1-2; the D gene TCRdb calls, TRBD1, cannot be checked with no DNA. The germline gives CDR1 MDHEN, CDR2 SYDVKM. The CDR3 loop spans 14 amino acids. The CDR3 protein is CASNLIQGGYGYTF.

This sequence joins TRBV7-6 and TRBJ1-2. Germline-derived CDR1 and CDR2 are SGHVS and FNYEAQ. The CDR3 is made up of 13 amino acids. CDR3 loop: CASSPSRGDGYTF.